There are many counts of the clone carrying this T cell receptor (beta chain). This CDR3 comprises 13 residues. The V and J ends lost 4 bases and 7 bases respectively, with 11 bases between them. Germline V gives CDR1 SNHLY, CDR2 FYNNEI. The data derive from a study of CD8+CD57+ T cells in acquired aplastic anemia. Template material for TCR beta VDJ and CDR3 profiling consisted of genomic DNA. Each CDR3 protein gets one entry after TCRdb re-called the reads with MiXCR. The table includes 180,000 or so distinct CDR3 sequences, 48% detected once. Patients sequenced had flow cytometry evidence of CD8+CD57+ cell expansion.

The chain joins TRBV2 to TRBJ2-4; D is possibly TRBD1 (6 bases). This clonotype was sampled from a human donor with aplastic anemia. Sequenced: sorted CD4+, CD8+, or CD8+CD57+ T cells (not recorded which) from PBMCs. Here the CDR3 DNA reads TGTGCCAGCAGTGGGACAGATGGGAACATTCAGTACTTC. Amino acid sequence: CASSGTDGNIQYF.